The clone carrying this T cell receptor (beta chain) was seen many times. Its target is unknown. At one end the junction does not follow the germline gene, possibly because of a read error. The entry originates in a study of spatial heterogeneity in lung cancer. General study results and limits: Among blood samples, ubiquitous expanded tumor TCRs appeared more at resection than at follow-up.

TCRdb ran MiXCR on the 5' RACE reads and lists one entry per CDR3 protein. The profile shows tens of thousands of distinct CDR3 sequences, about 5% of them singletons. Time point noted: sample taken at primary tumor resection. Patients with untreated early-stage non-small cell lung cancer, numbering some 72, were the donors. CDR3 length: 8 residues. Germline loops: CDR1 SQVTM, CDR2 ANQGSEA. The chain carries TRBV29-1 and TRBJ2-1, with D uncertain. Sample: PBMCs, taken at surgery. This TCR came from a male donor with early-stage non-small cell lung cancer. In nucleotides, the CDR3 is TGCAGCGTTGGCTCCCCGGGCTTC. Its translation is CSVGSPGF.